Sequencing of this T cell receptor beta chain was carried out in a study of long-term antiretroviral therapy in people with HIV. Germline assignment: CDR1 SGHVS and CDR2 FQNEAQ. The CDR3 loop spans 18 amino acids. V shed 2 bases, J shed 1 base, and the junction held 10 bases outside the gene matches. HIV-positive participants were all treated in the United States. Researchers ran immunoSEQ v3.0 at survey level. Produced via immunoSEQ multiplex PCR; TCRdb's table is partial and in-frame only. The repertoire holds roughly 28,000 clones, with roughly 96% as singletons. The receptor was isolated from a man aged 25 to 45 with HIV. V usage is TRBV7-8 and J usage is TRBJ2-2, with 7 bases identical to TRBD1. This sample comprised unsorted PBMCs, obtained 5.3 years after starting antiretroviral therapy. CDR3 DNA sequence: TGTGCCAGCAGCTTAAGGGGAATCACAGGGGTGAACACCGGGGAGCTGTTTTTT. This gives the protein CASSLRGITGVNTGELFF.